These T cell receptor beta chains were read from a single sample in a study of T cell changes during pregnancy in multiple sclerosis. TCRdb keeps only in-frame clones here, not all; method: immunoSEQ multiplex PCR. The sample consists of about 98,000 clones, about 90% of them appearing once. Material: peripheral blood, obtained after pregnancy. The receptor set was obtained from a female donor in good health, enrolled as a control in a pregnancy study. The CDR3 runs from the conserved cysteine through the conserved F or W. The order of the fields is V gene, J gene, D gene, CDR3 protein, CDR3 DNA. A D gene is named only where the DNA matches it firmly.

V gene: TRBV5-4; J gene: TRBJ1-1; D gene: NA; CDR3 protein: CASSSGGGDTEAFF; CDR3 DNA: TGTGCCAGCAGCTCGGGAGGGGGGGACACTGAAGCTTTCTTT
V gene: TRBV29-1; J gene: TRBJ1-2; D gene: TRBD1; CDR3 protein: CSATTGAPGYTF; CDR3 DNA: TGCAGCGCAACCACAGGGGCGCCGGGCTACACCTTC
V gene: TRBV11-2; J gene: TRBJ2-2; D gene: TRBD1; CDR3 protein: CASSLPGTGRTGELFF; CDR3 DNA: TGTGCCAGCAGCTTACCCGGGACAGGGCGTACCGGGGAGCTGTTTTTT
V gene: TRBV18; J gene: TRBJ1-6; D gene: NA; CDR3 protein: CASSVVRDNSPLHF; CDR3 DNA: TGTGCCAGCTCAGTCGTACGGGATAATTCACCCCTCCACTTT
V gene: TRBV7-7; J gene: TRBJ1-1; D gene: NA; CDR3 protein: CASSLERGTEAFF; CDR3 DNA: TGTGCTAGCAGCTTAGAGCGAGGCACTGAAGCTTTCTTT
V gene: TRBV9; J gene: TRBJ2-5; D gene: TRBD1; CDR3 protein: CASSARQGETQYF; CDR3 DNA: TGTGCCAGCAGCGCCCGACAGGGTGAGACCCAGTACTTC
V gene: TRBV28; J gene: TRBJ2-1; D gene: TRBD2; CDR3 protein: CASSFTWASGSNEQFF; CDR3 DNA: TGTGCCAGCAGTTTTACCTGGGCTAGCGGGAGTAATGAGCAGTTCTTC
V gene: TRBV9; J gene: TRBJ2-3; D gene: NA; CDR3 protein: CASSGGHFTDTQYF; CDR3 DNA: TGTGCCAGCAGTGGGGGCCACTTCACAGATACGCAGTATTTT
V gene: TRBV5-4; J gene: TRBJ1-3; D gene: NA; CDR3 protein: CASSPGPSGNTIYF; CDR3 DNA: TGTGCCAGCAGCCCCGGTCCGTCAGGAAACACCATATATTTT
V gene: TRBV5-1; J gene: TRBJ2-7; D gene: TRBD2; CDR3 protein: CASSLRAGNSYEQYF; CDR3 DNA: TGCGCCAGCAGCTTACGAGCGGGGAACTCCTACGAGCAGTACTTC
V gene: TRBV18; J gene: TRBJ2-1; D gene: TRBD1; CDR3 protein: CASSPHGQGSEQFF; CDR3 DNA: TGTGCCAGCTCACCTCACGGACAGGGGAGTGAGCAGTTCTTC
V gene: TRBV2; J gene: TRBJ2-1; D gene: NA; CDR3 protein: CASSVESGSYNEQFF; CDR3 DNA: TGTGCCAGCAGCGTAGAAAGTGGCTCCTACAATGAGCAGTTCTTC
V gene: TRBV7-9; J gene: TRBJ2-5; D gene: TRBD1; CDR3 protein: CASSSNRGRIRETQYF; CDR3 DNA: TGTGCCAGCAGCTCAAACAGGGGGCGGATAAGAGAGACCCAGTACTTC
V gene: TRBV7-2; J gene: TRBJ1-4; D gene: NA; CDR3 protein: CASSLRGTQNEKLFF; CDR3 DNA: TGTGCCAGCAGCTTAAGGGGGACACAGAATGAAAAACTGTTTTTT
V gene: TRBV5-1; J gene: TRBJ1-4; D gene: NA; CDR3 protein: CASSVEQARRLFF; CDR3 DNA: TGCGCCAGCAGCGTGGAACAGGCCCGGCGGTTGTTTTTT
V gene: TRBV4-2; J gene: TRBJ2-7; D gene: TRBD2; CDR3 protein: CASSQGRVLAGDHEQYF; CDR3 DNA: TGTGCCAGCAGCCAAGGGAGGGTACTAGCGGGAGACCACGAGCAGTACTTC